This T cell receptor (beta chain) was identified in a study of T cells in women clearing cervical HPV infection listed by TCRdb under 2018. Background for the entire study: Cases were approximately 25 women with histologically confirmed HPV16-related CIN3 or worse, including a couple of invasive cancers. An exploratory proof-of-principle case-control study, nested within the Guanacaste HPV Natural History Study in Costa Rica, was conducted to compare TCR repertoires across cervical HPV16 outcomes. Cases had a median age of about 34 years and controls had a median age of about 41, with no significant differences in baseline characteristics. Cases and controls were matched on age within five years and on year of sample collection. Case blood was taken at the visit when the lesion was first identified, whereas control blood was taken when infection was no longer detected. Since only a few of the women had HLA typing available, the possibility that HLA type was acting as a confounder could not be ruled out. Quality controls consisted of five blinded duplicates per group, for a total of some 60 samples made up of around 50 participants and around ten replicates. In the parent cohort, fewer than 13,000 women aged 18 or older were enrolled in Guanacaste, Costa Rica, during about 1993 to 1994 and were followed for six to seven years. For cases, a median interval of nearly 150 days, with an interquartile range of 90 to 200 days, was observed between lesion detection and blood sampling. Controls were some 26 women whose single incident HPV16 infection cleared within 12 months without precancer or cancer developing. Paper-wide results and their limitations: The cross-sectional design could not show whether associations preceded infection or resulted from it; effector/memory subsets and HPV-specific T cells were not isolated. Across sequencing depths, CIN3+ cases showed significantly higher TCR repertoire richness than controls, but evenness did not differ between the groups. T-cell numbers per sample were unknown, so richness differences could reflect varying T-cell content rather than repertoire biology. Lower TRBV6-7 relative abundance was observed in cases than in controls (about 0.099% versus 0.17%; Bonferroni P = 0.0008). Random forest classifiers combining richness and V gene abundances distinguished cases from controls with an estimated AUC of approximately 0.83.

On this clone: No cognate antigen has been identified for it. The read gets to within 3 residues of the CDR3 end, and the germline J gene fills in the rest.

Every participant had a single incident cervical HPV16 infection, and prevalent HPV16 infections were excluded. Cervical HPV DNA was detected by MY09/MY11 PCR and genotyped by dot-blot hybridization. About 15 mL of heparinized blood were centrifuged, and the buffy coat was aliquoted, frozen at -30°C, then stored at -80°C. Genomic DNA was extracted from buffy coat specimens using QIAGEN kits. Counted from cysteine to phenylalanine, this CDR3 has 11 amino acids. The 24 bases shown cover part of the CDR3, and their frame starts at base 1. Here V drops 11 bases and J drops 8 bases, and the junction holds 5 bases not matched to any gene. TCR beta CDR3 regions were amplified by multiplex PCR from an average of approximately 1,200 ng genomic DNA per sample using the immunoSEQ assay. To correct primer bias, the assay used a complete synthetic TCR repertoire to set an amplification baseline. Amplicons were sequenced on the Illumina platform. The source study handled its data this way. Error correction of the sequences involved clustering with frequency ratios plus a modified nearest-neighbor algorithm, after which the sequences were analyzed in the immunoSEQ Analyzer using IMGT gene definitions. At each rarefaction depth, TCR richness and evenness were averaged across 20 rarefaction repeats, and samples with fewer sequences than that depth were excluded. Wilcoxon rank sum tests with FDR correction were used to compare V, D and J gene relative abundances between the groups. For the blinded duplicates, the intraclass correlation was 95% to 97% for TCR richness and averaged about 77% across about 64 gene segments. TCRdb re-hosts the immuneACCESS table, in-frame sequences only. Its copies lack some clones; in the studies checked, an unresolved V gene accounts for under half of them, and the cause for the rest is not known. From that table come the V and J calls and clone size; the DNA was used to work out D and trimming. This sample's listing comprises 42,000 or so clones. 4.8% of the sample is held by the ten biggest clonotypes.

The receptor was isolated from a woman between 18 and 69 years old with a cervical HPV16 infection that either progressed to CIN3+ or cleared (not recorded which). The sequenced sample was blood buffy coat. This chain is built from TRBV23-1 and TRBJ1-4, and 7 junctional nucleotides match TRBD1. Being an ORF, TRBV23-1 has a function that is uncertain. The CDR3 in this case is CARRGGEKLFF. The CDR3 DNA, read in part, is TGCGCCCGCCGAGGGGGCGAAAAA.